Listed below are T cell receptor beta chains from one sample, sequenced in a study of T cell repertoires in cytomegalovirus infection. TCRdb itself ran the reads through MiXCR, one entry per CDR3 protein. Of 84,000 or so distinct CDR3 sequences listed, around half are singletons. Antigens for these TCRs are unknown. Specimen: CD8+ T cells from cultured PBMCs, collected from culture after CMV antigen stimulation. These TCRs come from a human donor in good health (CMV status not recorded). Some clones in this sample may be carry-over from other donors' samples. The CDR3 runs from the conserved cysteine through the conserved F or W. Each record gives: CDR3 DNA, CDR3 protein, J gene, clone size, CDR3 length, D gene, V gene. D genes are given only for firm matches. Clone size is stated in some rows and not others, as once, few, many or a class when expanded.

CDR3 DNA: TGTGCCACCAGCAGAGAGCCGGAGCTGACTTCTAATGAAAAACTGTTTTTT
CDR3 protein: CATSREPELTSNEKLFF
J gene: TRBJ1-4
clone size: NA
CDR3 length: 17
D gene: NA
V gene: TRBV15

CDR3 DNA: TGTGCCTGGAGTGTAGGGCCTGGCTACACCTTC
CDR3 protein: CAWSVGPGYTF
J gene: TRBJ1-2
clone size: NA
CDR3 length: 11
D gene: NA
V gene: TRBV30

CDR3 DNA: TGTGCCAGCAGCTCGGGACTAGGGTTCGTCGAGCAGTACTTC
CDR3 protein: CASSSGLGFVEQYF
J gene: TRBJ2-7
clone size: NA
CDR3 length: 14
D gene: TRBD2
V gene: TRBV11-2

CDR3 DNA: TGTGCCAGCAGCATGGGACATAATAATAAGCCCCAGCATTTT
CDR3 protein: CASSMGHNNKPQHF
J gene: TRBJ1-5
clone size: few
CDR3 length: 14
D gene: NA
V gene: TRBV6-5

CDR3 DNA: TGTGCCAGCAGCAGGGACTACCCCAGGGAGGGCTACACCTTC
CDR3 protein: CASSRDYPREGYTF
J gene: TRBJ1-2
clone size: NA
CDR3 length: 14
D gene: NA
V gene: TRBV13

CDR3 DNA: TGTGCCAGCAGTCCCCCCCGGGAGACCCAGTACTTC
CDR3 protein: CASSPPRETQYF
J gene: TRBJ2-5
clone size: NA
CDR3 length: 12
D gene: NA
V gene: TRBV12-3/TRBV12-4

CDR3 DNA: TGTGCCAGCAGTGCTGACAGGGACGTTACGAACACTGAAGCTTTCTTT
CDR3 protein: CASSADRDVTNTEAFF
J gene: TRBJ1-1
clone size: few
CDR3 length: 16
D gene: TRBD1
V gene: TRBV2

CDR3 DNA: TGTGCCAGCAGCTTAAGGACGGGCACCAACAATGAGCAGTTCTTC
CDR3 protein: CASSLRTGTNNEQFF
J gene: TRBJ2-1
clone size: NA
CDR3 length: 15
D gene: NA
V gene: TRBV7-3

CDR3 DNA: TGTGCCAGCAGCGTGGAGTGGAGCTCCTACAATGAGCAGTTCTTC
CDR3 protein: CASSVEWSSYNEQFF
J gene: TRBJ2-1
clone size: NA
CDR3 length: 15
D gene: NA
V gene: TRBV7-8

CDR3 DNA: TGTGCCAGTAGTATAGTAGCGGGGCGGTTTCAAGAGACCCAGTACTTC
CDR3 protein: CASSIVAGRFQETQYF
J gene: TRBJ2-5
clone size: NA
CDR3 length: 16
D gene: TRBD2
V gene: TRBV19

CDR3 DNA: TGTGCCAGGGACAGATTAAACTATGGCTACACCTTC
CDR3 protein: CARDRLNYGYTF
J gene: TRBJ1-2
clone size: NA
CDR3 length: 12
D gene: NA
V gene: TRBV2

CDR3 DNA: TGTGCCAGCAGTAACACAAGGGTTAACTACGAGCAGTACTTC
CDR3 protein: CASSNTRVNYEQYF
J gene: TRBJ2-7
clone size: NA
CDR3 length: 14
D gene: NA
V gene: TRBV27

CDR3 DNA: TGTGCCAGCAGTTGGGGGGAGGGACTTCGGACCGGGGAGCTGTTTTTT
CDR3 protein: CASSWGEGLRTGELFF
J gene: TRBJ2-2
clone size: NA
CDR3 length: 16
D gene: TRBD2
V gene: TRBV27

CDR3 DNA: TGTGCCAGCAGCTTAGTCAGGGGGCCCACTGAAGCTTTCTTT
CDR3 protein: CASSLVRGPTEAFF
J gene: TRBJ1-1
clone size: NA
CDR3 length: 14
D gene: TRBD1
V gene: TRBV7-9

CDR3 DNA: TGTGCCAGCAGCTCGGTGGGCAGTCACCATCGGGGGCCCCAGCATTTT
CDR3 protein: CASSSVGSHHRGPQHF
J gene: TRBJ1-5
clone size: few
CDR3 length: 16
D gene: NA
V gene: TRBV7-8

CDR3 DNA: TGTGCCAGCAGCCTCTCGGGACAGGGGCCAACAGCTAACTATGGCTACACCTTC
CDR3 protein: CASSLSGQGPTANYGYTF
J gene: TRBJ1-2
clone size: many
CDR3 length: 18
D gene: TRBD1
V gene: TRBV7-8

CDR3 DNA: TGTGCCAGCAGCTCCAACAGGGAGATGTCCTACAATGAGCAGTTCTTC
CDR3 protein: CASSSNREMSYNEQFF
J gene: TRBJ2-1
clone size: few
CDR3 length: 16
D gene: NA
V gene: TRBV7-9

CDR3 DNA: TGTGCCAGCAGCAATCCCGGGACTGAGCAGTTCTTC
CDR3 protein: CASSNPGTEQFF
J gene: TRBJ2-1
clone size: NA
CDR3 length: 12
D gene: NA
V gene: TRBV7-9

CDR3 DNA: TGTGCCAGCAGCCACCAACTAGCAGGGCCTGAGCAGTTCTTC
CDR3 protein: CASSHQLAGPEQFF
J gene: TRBJ2-1
clone size: few
CDR3 length: 14
D gene: NA
V gene: TRBV3-1

CDR3 DNA: TGTGCCAGCAGCTTAGTATCCGCAGATAACTATGGCTACACCTTC
CDR3 protein: CASSLVSADNYGYTF
J gene: TRBJ1-2
clone size: NA
CDR3 length: 15
D gene: NA
V gene: TRBV7-9

CDR3 DNA: TGTGCCAGCAGCTTTGGACCCGCCCCCAATGAGCAGTTCTTC
CDR3 protein: CASSFGPAPNEQFF
J gene: TRBJ2-1
clone size: few
CDR3 length: 14
D gene: NA
V gene: TRBV7-3

CDR3 DNA: TGTGCCAGCAGCTGGTTGGTTCAGGACTCCTACGAGCAGTACTTC
CDR3 protein: CASSWLVQDSYEQYF
J gene: TRBJ2-7
clone size: few
CDR3 length: 15
D gene: NA
V gene: TRBV7-2

CDR3 DNA: TGCGCCAGCAGCCAAAGATCGATACGTACCGGGACAGGCACAGATACGCAGTATTTT
CDR3 protein: CASSQRSIRTGTGTDTQYF
J gene: TRBJ2-3
clone size: NA
CDR3 length: 19
D gene: TRBD1
V gene: TRBV4-1

CDR3 DNA: TGTGCCAGCAGCTCGGACCTAAGGGGTGGCTACACCTTC
CDR3 protein: CASSSDLRGGYTF
J gene: TRBJ1-2
clone size: NA
CDR3 length: 13
D gene: NA
V gene: TRBV7-6

CDR3 DNA: TGTGCCAGCAGCCAAGACGGCCCCTGGAGTGGCTACACCTTC
CDR3 protein: CASSQDGPWSGYTF
J gene: TRBJ1-2
clone size: NA
CDR3 length: 14
D gene: NA
V gene: TRBV3-1

CDR3 DNA: TGCGCCAGCAGCCAAGAGGGGGCTTGGGAGTCCGCCTCCTACAATGAGCAGTTCTTC
CDR3 protein: CASSQEGAWESASYNEQFF
J gene: TRBJ2-1
clone size: NA
CDR3 length: 19
D gene: NA
V gene: TRBV4-1

CDR3 DNA: TGTGCCAGCACACAGGGGGCAGGTTACAATGAGCAGTTCTTC
CDR3 protein: CASTQGAGYNEQFF
J gene: TRBJ2-1
clone size: NA
CDR3 length: 14
D gene: TRBD1
V gene: TRBV12-3/TRBV12-4

CDR3 DNA: TGCAGTGCTAGAGGCAGACTTACTCCTGGAAACACCATATATTTT
CDR3 protein: CSARGRLTPGNTIYF
J gene: TRBJ1-3
clone size: NA
CDR3 length: 15
D gene: NA
V gene: TRBV20-1

CDR3 DNA: TGTGCCAGCAGCACTGAAGCGGGAGTCCCATACTACGAGCAGTACTTC
CDR3 protein: CASSTEAGVPYYEQYF
J gene: TRBJ2-7
clone size: NA
CDR3 length: 16
D gene: TRBD2
V gene: TRBV7-2

CDR3 DNA: TGTGCCAGCAGAACACAGGGAGCTAACTATGGCTACACCTTC
CDR3 protein: CASRTQGANYGYTF
J gene: TRBJ1-2
clone size: NA
CDR3 length: 14
D gene: NA
V gene: TRBV27

CDR3 DNA: TGTGCCAGCAGTACCCGGGCCCGAGGCCTCGAGCAGTACTTC
CDR3 protein: CASSTRARGLEQYF
J gene: TRBJ2-7
clone size: few
CDR3 length: 14
D gene: NA
V gene: TRBV28

CDR3 DNA: TGTGCCAGCAGTGCGGGGCTCTCGAACACCGGGGAGCTGTTTTTT
CDR3 protein: CASSAGLSNTGELFF
J gene: TRBJ2-2
clone size: few
CDR3 length: 15
D gene: NA
V gene: TRBV6-1

CDR3 DNA: TGTGCCAGCAGTGGCATCGGGGTAGACTCCTACGAGCAGTACTTC
CDR3 protein: CASSGIGVDSYEQYF
J gene: TRBJ2-7
clone size: few
CDR3 length: 15
D gene: NA
V gene: TRBV6-1

CDR3 DNA: TGTGCCAGCAGCTTCAGACTAGCGGGGAACACAGATACGCAGTATTTT
CDR3 protein: CASSFRLAGNTDTQYF
J gene: TRBJ2-3
clone size: few
CDR3 length: 16
D gene: TRBD2
V gene: TRBV7-9

CDR3 DNA: TGTGCCAGCAGCCTCAAGACTCGGCTAGCAATAGAGACCCAGTACTTC
CDR3 protein: CASSLKTRLAIETQYF
J gene: TRBJ2-5
clone size: NA
CDR3 length: 16
D gene: NA
V gene: TRBV7-8

CDR3 DNA: TGTGCCAGCACCCTAGGTCGGATCCGGAACACTGAAGCTTTCTTT
CDR3 protein: CASTLGRIRNTEAFF
J gene: TRBJ1-1
clone size: few
CDR3 length: 15
D gene: NA
V gene: TRBV7-3

CDR3 DNA: TGTGCCAGCAGCCCAGGGTCACCTTGGGCTGGTGAGACCCAGTACTTC
CDR3 protein: CASSPGSPWAGETQYF
J gene: TRBJ2-5
clone size: NA
CDR3 length: 16
D gene: NA
V gene: TRBV7-9

CDR3 DNA: TGTGCCAGCAGCTTTCGGGACAGGAGGTTCACAGATACGCAGTATTTT
CDR3 protein: CASSFRDRRFTDTQYF
J gene: TRBJ2-3
clone size: NA
CDR3 length: 16
D gene: TRBD1
V gene: TRBV7-3